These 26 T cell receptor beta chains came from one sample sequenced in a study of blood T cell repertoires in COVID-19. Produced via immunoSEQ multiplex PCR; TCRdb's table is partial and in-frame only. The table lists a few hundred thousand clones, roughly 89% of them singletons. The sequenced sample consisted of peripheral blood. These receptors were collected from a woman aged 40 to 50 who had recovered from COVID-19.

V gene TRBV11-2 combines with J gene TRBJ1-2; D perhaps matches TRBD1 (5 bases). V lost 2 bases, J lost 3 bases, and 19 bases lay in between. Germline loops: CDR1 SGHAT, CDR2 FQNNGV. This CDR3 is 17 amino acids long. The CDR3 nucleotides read TGTGCCAGCAGCTTAAGGCCCTTCGGGGGGTCCCACTATGGCTACACCTTC. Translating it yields CASSLRPFGGSHYGYTF.

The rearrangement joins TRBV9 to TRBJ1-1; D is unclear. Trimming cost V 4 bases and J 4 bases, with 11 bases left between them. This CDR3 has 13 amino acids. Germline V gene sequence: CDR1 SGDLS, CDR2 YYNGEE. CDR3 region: CASSKEESTEAFF. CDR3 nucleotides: TGTGCCAGCAGCAAAGAAGAGAGCACTGAAGCTTTCTTT.

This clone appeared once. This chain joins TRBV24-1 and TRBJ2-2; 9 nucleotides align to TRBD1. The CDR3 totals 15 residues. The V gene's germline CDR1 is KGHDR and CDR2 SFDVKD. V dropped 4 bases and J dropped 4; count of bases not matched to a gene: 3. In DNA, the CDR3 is TGTGCCACCAGTGAAGGGGACAGGGCCACCGGGGAGCTGTTTTTT. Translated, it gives CATSEGDRATGELFF.

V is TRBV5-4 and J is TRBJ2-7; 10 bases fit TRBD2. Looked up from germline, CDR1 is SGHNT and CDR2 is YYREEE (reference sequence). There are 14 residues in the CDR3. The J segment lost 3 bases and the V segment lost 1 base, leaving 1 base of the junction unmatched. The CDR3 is CASSLKRGGYEQYF. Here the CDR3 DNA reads TGTGCCAGCAGCTTGAAGCGGGGGGGCTACGAGCAGTACTTC.

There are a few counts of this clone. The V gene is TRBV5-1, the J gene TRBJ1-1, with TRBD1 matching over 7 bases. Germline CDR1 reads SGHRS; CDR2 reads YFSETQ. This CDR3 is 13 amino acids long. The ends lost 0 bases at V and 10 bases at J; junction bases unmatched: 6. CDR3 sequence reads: CASSLAIGGVAFF. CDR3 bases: TGCGCCAGCAGCTTGGCAATAGGGGGCGTAGCTTTCTTT.

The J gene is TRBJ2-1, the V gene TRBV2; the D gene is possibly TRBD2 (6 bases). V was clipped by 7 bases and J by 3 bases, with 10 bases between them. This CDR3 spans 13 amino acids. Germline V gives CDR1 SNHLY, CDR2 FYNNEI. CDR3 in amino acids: CASTVGGYNEQFF. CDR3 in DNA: TGTGCCAGCACGGTGGGAGGCTACAATGAGCAGTTCTTC.

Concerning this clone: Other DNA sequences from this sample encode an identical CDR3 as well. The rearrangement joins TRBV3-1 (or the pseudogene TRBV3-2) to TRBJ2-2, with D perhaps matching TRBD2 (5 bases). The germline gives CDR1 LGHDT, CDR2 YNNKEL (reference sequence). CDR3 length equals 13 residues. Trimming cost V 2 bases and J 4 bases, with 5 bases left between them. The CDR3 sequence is CASSQRGTGELFF. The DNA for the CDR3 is TGTGCCAGCAGCCAACGGGGCACCGGGGAGCTGTTTTTT.

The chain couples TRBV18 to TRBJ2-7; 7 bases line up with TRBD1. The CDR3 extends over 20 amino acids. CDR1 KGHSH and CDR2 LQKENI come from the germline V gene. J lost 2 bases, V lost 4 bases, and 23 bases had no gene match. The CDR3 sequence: CASSLSILTGRGVDTYEQYV. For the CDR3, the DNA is TGTGCCAGCTCACTTTCTATTTTGACAGGGAGAGGGGTGGACACCTACGAGCAGTACGTC.

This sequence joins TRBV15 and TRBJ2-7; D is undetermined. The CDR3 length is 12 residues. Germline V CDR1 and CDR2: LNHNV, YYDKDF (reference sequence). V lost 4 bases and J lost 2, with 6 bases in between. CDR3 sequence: CATSTGPYEQYF. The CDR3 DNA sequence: TGTGCCACCAGCACAGGCCCCTACGAGCAGTACTTC.

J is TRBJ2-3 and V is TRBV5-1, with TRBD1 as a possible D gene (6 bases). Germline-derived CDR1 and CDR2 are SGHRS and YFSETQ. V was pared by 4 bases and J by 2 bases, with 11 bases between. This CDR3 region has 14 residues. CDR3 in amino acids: CASSQGPYTDTQYF. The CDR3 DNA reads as TGCGCCAGCAGCCAGGGGCCTTACACAGATACGCAGTATTTT.

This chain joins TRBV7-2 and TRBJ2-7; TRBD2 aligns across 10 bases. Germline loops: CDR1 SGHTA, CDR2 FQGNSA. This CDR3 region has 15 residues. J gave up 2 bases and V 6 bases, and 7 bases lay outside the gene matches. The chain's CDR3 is CASSLLAGNPYEQYF. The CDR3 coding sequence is TGTGCCAGCAGTTTACTAGCGGGGAACCCCTACGAGCAGTACTTC.

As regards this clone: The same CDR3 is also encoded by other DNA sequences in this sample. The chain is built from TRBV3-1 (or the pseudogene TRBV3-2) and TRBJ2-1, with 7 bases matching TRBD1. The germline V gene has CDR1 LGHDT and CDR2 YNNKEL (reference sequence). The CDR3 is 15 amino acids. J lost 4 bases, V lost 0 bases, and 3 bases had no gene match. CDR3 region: CASSQEGGPYNEQFF. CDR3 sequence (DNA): TGTGCCAGCAGCCAAGAAGGGGGCCCATACAATGAGCAGTTCTTC.

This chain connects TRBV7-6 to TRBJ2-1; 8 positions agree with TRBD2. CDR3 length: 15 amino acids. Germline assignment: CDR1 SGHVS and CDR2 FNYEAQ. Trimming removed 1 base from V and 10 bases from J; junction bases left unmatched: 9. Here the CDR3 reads CASSLEPPSGFEQFF. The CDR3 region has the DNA TGTGCCAGCAGCTTAGAACCTCCTAGCGGGTTCGAGCAGTTCTTC.

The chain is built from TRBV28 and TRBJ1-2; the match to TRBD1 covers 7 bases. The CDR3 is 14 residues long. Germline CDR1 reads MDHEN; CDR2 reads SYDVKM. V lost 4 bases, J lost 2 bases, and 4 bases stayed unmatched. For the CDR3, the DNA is TGTGCCAGCAGTTCGGTGACAGGGAACTATGGCTACACCTTC. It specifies CASSSVTGNYGYTF.

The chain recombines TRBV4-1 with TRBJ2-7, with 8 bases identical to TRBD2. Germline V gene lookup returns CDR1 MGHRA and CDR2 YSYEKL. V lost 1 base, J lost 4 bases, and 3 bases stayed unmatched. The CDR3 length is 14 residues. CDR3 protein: CASSQAGGPYEQYF. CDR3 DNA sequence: TGCGCCAGCAGCCAAGCGGGGGGGCCTTACGAGCAGTACTTC.

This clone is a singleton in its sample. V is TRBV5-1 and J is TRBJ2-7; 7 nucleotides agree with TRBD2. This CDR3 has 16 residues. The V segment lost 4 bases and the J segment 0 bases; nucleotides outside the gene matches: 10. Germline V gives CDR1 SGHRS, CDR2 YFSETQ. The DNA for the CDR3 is TGCGCCAGCAGCCCCCTTGTGGGGGGGAGCTCCTACGAGCAGTACTTC. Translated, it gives CASSPLVGGSSYEQYF.

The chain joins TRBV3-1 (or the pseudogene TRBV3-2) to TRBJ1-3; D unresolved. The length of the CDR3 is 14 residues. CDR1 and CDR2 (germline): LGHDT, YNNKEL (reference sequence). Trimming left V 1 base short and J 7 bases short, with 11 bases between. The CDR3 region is CASSQVPGSNTIYF. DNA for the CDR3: TGTGCCAGCAGCCAAGTTCCGGGATCGAACACCATATATTTT.

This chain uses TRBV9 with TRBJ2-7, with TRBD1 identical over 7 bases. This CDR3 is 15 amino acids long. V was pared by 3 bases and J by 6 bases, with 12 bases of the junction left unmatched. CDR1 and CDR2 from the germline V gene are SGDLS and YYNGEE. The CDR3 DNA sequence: TGTGCCAGCAGCGCCTCGGGACAGCCCCTCGGCGAGCAGTACTTC. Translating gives CASSASGQPLGEQYF.

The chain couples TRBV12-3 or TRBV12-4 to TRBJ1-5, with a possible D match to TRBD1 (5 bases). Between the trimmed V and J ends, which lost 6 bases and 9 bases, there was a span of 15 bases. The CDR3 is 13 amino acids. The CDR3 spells CASRASGVGPQHF. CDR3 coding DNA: TGTGCCAGCAGGGCCTCGGGGGTGGGGCCCCAGCATTTT.

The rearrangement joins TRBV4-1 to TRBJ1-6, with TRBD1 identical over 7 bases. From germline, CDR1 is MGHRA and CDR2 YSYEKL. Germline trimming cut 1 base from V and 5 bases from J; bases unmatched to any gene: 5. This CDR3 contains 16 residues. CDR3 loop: CASSQVIGTDNSPLHF. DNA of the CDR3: TGCGCCAGCAGCCAAGTTATCGGGACAGATAATTCACCCCTCCACTTT.

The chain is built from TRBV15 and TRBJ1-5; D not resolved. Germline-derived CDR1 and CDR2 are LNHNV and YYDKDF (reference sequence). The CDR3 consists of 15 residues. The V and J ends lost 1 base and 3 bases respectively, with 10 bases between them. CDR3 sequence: CATSRGERVNQPQHF. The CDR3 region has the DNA TGTGCCACCAGCAGAGGCGAGAGGGTCAATCAGCCCCAGCATTTT.

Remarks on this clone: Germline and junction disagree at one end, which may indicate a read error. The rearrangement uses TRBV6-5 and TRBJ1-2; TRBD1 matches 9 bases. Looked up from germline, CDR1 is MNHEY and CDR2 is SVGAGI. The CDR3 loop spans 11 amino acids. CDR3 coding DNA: TGTGCCAGCAGTTCCGGGACAGGGACCTCCTTC. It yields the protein CASSSGTGTSF.

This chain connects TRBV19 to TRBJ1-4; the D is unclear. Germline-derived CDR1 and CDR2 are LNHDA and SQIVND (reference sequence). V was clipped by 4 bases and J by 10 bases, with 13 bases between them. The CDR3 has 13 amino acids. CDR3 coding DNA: TGTGCCAGTAGTACCGCCAATGGCGGAAAACTGTTTTTT. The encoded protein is CASSTANGGKLFF. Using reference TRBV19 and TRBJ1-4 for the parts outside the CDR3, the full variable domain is DGGITQSPKYLFRKEGQNVTLSCEQNLNHDAMYWYRQDPGQGLRLIYYSQIVNDFQKGDIAEGYSVSREKKESFPLTVTSAQKNPTAFYLCASSTANGGKLFFGSGTQLSVL.

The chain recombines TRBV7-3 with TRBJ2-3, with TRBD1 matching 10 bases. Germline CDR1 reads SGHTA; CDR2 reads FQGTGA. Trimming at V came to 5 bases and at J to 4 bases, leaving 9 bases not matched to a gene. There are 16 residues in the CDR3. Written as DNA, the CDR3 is TGTGCCAGCAGCCCCCCGGGACAGGGGAAGTCAGATACGCAGTATTTT. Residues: CASSPPGQGKSDTQYF.

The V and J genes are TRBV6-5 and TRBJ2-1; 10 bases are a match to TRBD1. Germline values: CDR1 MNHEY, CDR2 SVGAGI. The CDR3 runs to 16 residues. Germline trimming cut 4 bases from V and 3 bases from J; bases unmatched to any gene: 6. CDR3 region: CASSWAGTGVYNEQFF. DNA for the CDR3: TGTGCCAGCAGTTGGGCGGGGACAGGGGTCTACAATGAGCAGTTCTTC.

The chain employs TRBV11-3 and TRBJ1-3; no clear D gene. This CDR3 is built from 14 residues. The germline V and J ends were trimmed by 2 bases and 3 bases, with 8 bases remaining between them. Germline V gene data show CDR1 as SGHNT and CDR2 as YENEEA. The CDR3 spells CASSLRVDGNTIYF. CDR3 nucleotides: TGTGCCAGCAGCTTACGGGTTGATGGAAACACCATATATTTT.